This record concerns one T cell receptor beta chain sequence. The sample comes from a study of shared clonotypes between healthy human individuals. Libraries were prepared by immunoSEQ multiplex PCR; TCRdb keeps only in-frame clonotypes and omits some of them. This sample has about 1 million clones, with roughly 75% found just once. CDR1 MNHNS and CDR2 SASEGT come from the germline V gene. This CDR3 spans 18 amino acids. The V end was cut by 2 bases, the J end by 0 bases, with 17 bases between. The TCR was taken from a man between 18 and 35 years old in good health. The sequenced material came from memory CD4+ T cells sorted from blood. The subset denotes: CD45RA-negative fraction. The chain carries TRBV6-1 and TRBJ2-1; D not resolved. The CDR3 reads CASSEWKHPGSSYNEQFF. The CDR3 nucleotides are TGTGCCAGCAGTGAATGGAAGCATCCGGGCAGCTCCTACAATGAGCAGTTCTTC.